This TCR beta chain was documented in a study of Graves' ophthalmopathy and Graves' hyperthyroidism. RNA served as the template for amplifying TCR beta CDR3 regions. First-round RT-PCR employed HTBI primers, with a second-round multiplex PCR after it. Each CDR3 protein gets one entry after TCRdb re-called the multiplex PCR reads with MiXCR. The table has roughly 410,000 distinct CDR3 sequences, 15% to 19% seen once. Clinical symptoms, serum thyroxine, TRAb, thyroid ultrasound and orbital computed tomography determined diagnosis. PBMCs came from approximately 10 ml of fresh peripheral blood. This clonotype was seen at least ten times. Sequenced sample: peripheral blood. The TCR sequence derives from a woman younger than 35 with stable Graves' hyperthyroidism.

In DNA form, the CDR3 reads TGTGCCAGCAGTTTCCTTGGGGTGAACACTGAAGCTTTCTTT. Translated, it gives CASSFLGVNTEAFF. The V gene is TRBV28, the J gene TRBJ1-1; D is undetermined. Trimming pared 3 bases from V and 0 bases from J, leaving 8 bases between. This CDR3 contains 14 residues. CDR1 is MDHEN, CDR2 SYDVKM, per germline.